These 32 T cell receptor beta chains were all obtained from the same sample, sequenced in a study of T cell responses to AZD1222 COVID-19 vaccine. TCRdb keeps only in-frame clones here, not all; method: immunoSEQ multiplex PCR. The profile shows 100,000 to 150,000 clones, approximately 90% of them singletons. This specimen was peripheral blood, taken on day 0 of AZD1222 vaccination. The receptors were sampled from an adult in good health.

This clone came up once. This sequence joins TRBV6-6 and TRBJ2-7; D is ambiguous. Trimming took 2 bases from V and 6 from J, leaving 11 bases between them. The CDR3 length is 13 residues. Germline V lookup: CDR1 MNHNY, CDR2 SVGAGI (reference sequence). In nucleotides, the CDR3 is TGTGCCAGCAGTTACCCCCAGGATCCCGAGCAGTACTTC. It yields the protein CASSYPQDPEQYF.

The DNA for the CDR3 is TGTGCCAGCAGCGTAGTAGACCGCCCCGGGAGGGGGACTGAAGCTTTCTTT. Residues: CASSVVDRPGRGTEAFF. The V and J genes are TRBV9 and TRBJ1-1, with D maybe TRBD1 (6 bases). V lost 0 bases to trimming and J lost 5 bases, with 20 bases between them. The CDR3 totals 17 residues. Germline CDR1 and CDR2: SGDLS and YYNGEE. Based on the CDR3 plus reference TRBV9 and TRBJ1-1, the full variable domain is DSGVTQTPKHLITATGQRVTLRCSPRSGDLSVYWYQQSLDQGLQFLIQYYNGEERAKGNILERFSAQQFPDLHSELNLSSLELGDSALYFCASSVVDRPGRGTEAFFGQGTRLTVV.

CDR3: CASSSGAVYQETQYF. The DNA for the CDR3 is TGTGCCAGCTCCTCGGGGGCAGTGTACCAAGAGACCCAGTACTTC. J is TRBJ2-5 and V is TRBV27; D assignment may be TRBD1 or TRBD2 (6 bases each). Germline CDR1 and CDR2: MNHEY and SMNVEV (reference sequence). The germline V and J ends were trimmed by 8 bases and 0 bases, with 16 bases remaining between them. The length of the CDR3 is 15 residues.

The rearrangement links TRBV5-1 to TRBJ1-2; D uncertain. Trimming cost V 0 bases and J 4 bases, with 7 bases left between them. Germline CDR1 is SGHRS and CDR2 is YFSETQ. The CDR3 totals 13 residues. CDR3 loop: CASSLDASYGYTF. Written as DNA, the CDR3 is TGCGCCAGCAGCTTGGACGCCAGCTATGGCTACACCTTC.

This chain links TRBV29-1 with TRBJ1-1, with a possible D match to TRBD1 (5 bases). The V gene lost 6 bases and the J gene lost 4 bases, with 9 bases spanning the gap. The CDR3 consists of 11 residues. Looked up from germline, CDR1 is SQVTM and CDR2 is ANQGSEA. CDR3 loop: CSVGEGTEAFF. Here the CDR3 DNA reads TGCAGCGTGGGGGAAGGCACTGAAGCTTTCTTT.

This clone came up once. The genes are TRBV6-5 and TRBJ2-7; 7 bases line up with TRBD2. Trimming took 7 bases from V and 4 from J; bases not matched to a gene: 4. CDR3 length equals 12 residues. Per germline, CDR1 MNHEY and CDR2 SVGAGI. CDR3 protein: CASTQLAYEQYF. CDR3 coding DNA: TGTGCCAGCACCCAACTAGCGTACGAGCAGTACTTC.

The chain has TRBV13 and TRBJ2-5; 12 bases align to TRBD2. CDR3 length equals 16 residues. Germline CDR1 PRHDT, CDR2 FYEKMQ (reference sequence). Trimming took 5 bases from V and 2 from J; bases not matched to a gene: 6. The CDR3 DNA follows: TGTGCCAGCAGCCCCTCCGGGACTAGCGGGCAAGAGACCCAGTACTTC. Protein: CASSPSGTSGQETQYF.

V is TRBV10-3 and J is TRBJ1-5; the D is unclear. This CDR3 is built from 15 residues. Germline CDR1 and CDR2: ENHRY and SYGVKD. V was shortened by 2 bases and J by 0 bases, with 8 bases between the two germline ends. This CDR3 is CAISEAPASNQPQHF. The CDR3 coding sequence is TGTGCCATCAGTGAGGCGCCAGCTAGCAATCAGCCCCAGCATTTT.

The chain joins TRBV28 to TRBJ2-1, with no clear D. The CDR3 loop spans 16 amino acids. V was clipped by 1 base and J by 7 bases, with 17 bases between them. CDR1 and CDR2 (germline): MDHEN, SYDVKM. CDR3 protein: CASSLFGLGVINEQFF. DNA for the CDR3: TGTGCCAGCAGTTTATTTGGCCTAGGAGTTATTAATGAGCAGTTCTTC.

The chain couples TRBV6-5 to TRBJ2-5; 7 nucleotides line up with TRBD1. The CDR3 loop spans 14 amino acids. The junction had 7 bases not matched to a gene; V was cut back by 4 bases and J by 5 bases. The V gene's germline CDR1 is MNHEY and CDR2 SVGAGI. CDR3 bases: TGTGCCAGCAGTTTGCACAGGGGTCAGGAGACCCAGTACTTC. Translation: CASSLHRGQETQYF.

This chain connects TRBV6-5 to TRBJ2-7; D might be TRBD1 or TRBD2, each matching 6 bases. The ends were cut back, 6 bases at V and 6 bases at J, with 15 bases in the middle. The CDR3 extends over 13 amino acids. Germline V gene lookup returns CDR1 MNHEY and CDR2 SVGAGI. CDR3 nucleotide sequence: TGTGCCAGCAGCAGGGACTTCAGGGGCGAGCAGTACTTC. Translated, it gives CASSRDFRGEQYF.

The rearrangement joins TRBV14 to TRBJ2-1, with 12 nucleotides matching TRBD2. This CDR3 spans 16 amino acids. V gave up 4 bases and J gave up 5 bases; unmatched junction bases: 6. The V gene's germline CDR1 is SGHDN and CDR2 FVKESK. CDR3 DNA: TGTGCCAGCAGCCGAAGACCTAGCGGGAGGGACAATGAGCAGTTCTTC. This codes for CASSRRPSGRDNEQFF.

A few counts support this clone. This sequence joins TRBV7-6 and TRBJ2-7, with TRBD1 matching over 8 bases. Trimming removed 1 base from V and 2 bases from J; junction bases left unmatched: 4. CDR1 is SGHVS, CDR2 FNYEAQ, per germline. The CDR3 loop spans 15 amino acids. CDR3 sequence: CASSLDRGITYEQYF. CDR3 in DNA: TGTGCCAGCAGCTTAGACAGGGGGATCACCTACGAGCAGTACTTC.

This clone was observed a single time. The J gene is TRBJ2-3, the V gene TRBV5-4; D not certain. The V and J ends lost 0 bases and 1 base respectively, with 18 bases between them. Germline CDR1 is SGHNT and CDR2 is YYREEE (reference sequence). The CDR3 has 18 amino acids. The CDR3 DNA reads TGTGCCAGCAGCTTGGGGGCAGACCCCCCTGTCGGCACAGATACGCAGTATTTT. It translates to CASSLGADPPVGTDTQYF.

Only a few counts were recorded for this clone. In DNA form, the CDR3 reads TGTGCCAGCAGCCAAGGACAGGGGCCCTACGAGCAGTACTTC. Translation: CASSQGQGPYEQYF. The genes are TRBV7-2 and TRBJ2-7, with 9 bases aligning to TRBD1. The CDR3 is 14 residues long. The ends lost 5 bases at V and 2 bases at J; junction bases unmatched: 4. The germline V gene has CDR1 SGHTA and CDR2 FQGNSA.

V and J are TRBV18 and TRBJ1-5; 10 nucleotides line up with TRBD1. The CDR3 loop spans 15 amino acids. Unmatched junction bases numbered 6, after V lost 3 bases and J lost 7 bases. Germline V gives CDR1 KGHSH, CDR2 LQKENI. CDR3 coding DNA: TGTGCCAGCTCACCGACAGGGGGCAACGACCAGCCCCAGCATTTT. It encodes CASSPTGGNDQPQHF.

This chain links TRBV28 with TRBJ1-1; unclear D gene. Trimming left V 6 bases short and J 1 base short, with 15 bases between. Per germline, CDR1 MDHEN and CDR2 SYDVKM. This CDR3 is built from 15 residues. As DNA, the CDR3 is TGTGCCAGCAGCTTACCGATGGGCGCGAACACTGAAGCTTTCTTT. Its translation is CASSLPMGANTEAFF.

CDR3 region: CASSSGQPQHF. The CDR3 nucleotides are TGTGCCAGCAGCTCAGGACAGCCCCAGCATTTT. The chain employs TRBV5-8 and TRBJ1-5; D unclear. The CDR3 is 11 residues long. V lost 3 bases and J lost 7, with 5 bases in between. Germline assignment: CDR1 SGHTS and CDR2 YDEGEE.

The chain combines TRBV5-4 with TRBJ2-5; TRBD2 matches 12 bases. The CDR3 sequence is 15 residues long. The V gene end was trimmed by 1 base and the J gene end by 2 bases; junction bases not matched to a gene: 0. The germline V gene encodes CDR1 SGHNT and CDR2 YYREEE (reference sequence). CDR3 nucleotide sequence: TGTGCCAGCAGCTTGACTAGCGGGGGGCAAGAGACCCAGTACTTC. It translates to CASSLTSGGQETQYF.

The gene calls are TRBV27 and TRBJ1-1; D remains ambiguous. V lost 7 bases to trimming and J lost 4 bases, with 13 bases between them. This CDR3 has 13 amino acids. Germline V gives CDR1 MNHEY, CDR2 SMNVEV (reference sequence). The CDR3 loop reads CASTEARGTEAFF. The CDR3 DNA reads as TGTGCCAGCACCGAAGCCCGGGGCACTGAAGCTTTCTTT.

This clone was observed once. The chain combines TRBV7-9 with TRBJ2-7; D is perhaps TRBD2 (6 bases). Looked up from germline, CDR1 is SEHNR and CDR2 is FQNEAQ (reference sequence). Trimming took 5 bases from V and 6 from J, leaving 11 bases between them. This CDR3 is built from 12 residues. CDR3 loop: CASSPREAEQYF. The DNA of the CDR3 is TGTGCCAGCAGCCCCAGGGAGGCCGAGCAGTACTTC.

V gene TRBV4-3 combines with J gene TRBJ2-5; 9 nucleotides match TRBD2. With V trimmed by 1 base and J by 2 bases, 5 bases remained unmatched. The germline V gene encodes CDR1 LGHNA and CDR2 YSLEER. This CDR3 comprises 16 residues. The CDR3 here is CASSQGPLAGQETQYF. DNA of the CDR3: TGCGCCAGCAGCCAAGGGCCGCTAGCGGGGCAAGAGACCCAGTACTTC.

The chain is built from TRBV28 and TRBJ1-4, with D unresolved. With 6 bases removed from V and 0 bases from J, the gap between germline ends came to 11 bases. In germline, CDR1 is MDHEN, CDR2 SYDVKM. The CDR3 has 15 amino acids. CDR3 bases: TGTGCCAGCAGCTGGTCTTTCTCAACTAATGAAAAACTGTTTTTT. It codes for CASSWSFSTNEKLFF.

J is TRBJ1-4 and V is TRBV4-1; 8 bases fit TRBD1. J lost 2 bases, V lost 0 bases, and 8 bases had no gene match. The CDR3 totals 18 residues. The germline V gene has CDR1 MGHRA and CDR2 YSYEKL. CDR3 loop: CASSQDVERTGTNEKLFF. The DNA of the CDR3 is TGCGCCAGCAGCCAAGACGTGGAACGGACAGGGACTAATGAAAAACTGTTTTTT.

This sequence joins TRBV7-2 and TRBJ1-1; the D is unclear. V lost 5 bases to trimming and J lost 0 bases, with 10 bases between them. CDR1 and CDR2 (germline): SGHTA, FQGNSA. This CDR3 spans 14 amino acids. CDR3 protein: CASSRTEMNTEAFF. The CDR3 coding sequence is TGTGCCAGCAGCAGGACGGAAATGAACACTGAAGCTTTCTTT. Combining the CDR3 with reference TRBV7-2 and TRBJ1-1 gives the whole variable domain GAGVSQSPSNKVTEKGKDVELRCDPISGHTALYWYRQSLGQGLEFLIYFQGNSAPDKSGLPSDRFSAERTGGSVSTLTIQRTQQEDSAVYLCASSRTEMNTEAFFGQGTRLTVV.

The chain employs TRBV7-3 and TRBJ1-1; D is possibly TRBD1 (5 bases). The V and J ends lost 1 base and 5 bases respectively, with 11 bases between them. This CDR3 spans 14 amino acids. Germline-derived CDR1 and CDR2 are SGHTA and FQGTGA. CDR3 nucleotide sequence: TGTGCCAGCAGCTTAATGGGCAGGGCGACTGAAGCTTTCTTT. Translating it yields CASSLMGRATEAFF.

The chain recombines TRBV13 with TRBJ2-1, with 8 bases fitting TRBD2. Unmatched junction bases numbered 7, after V lost 2 bases and J lost 4 bases. The germline CDR1 and CDR2 sequences are PRHDT and FYEKMQ (reference sequence). The CDR3 runs to 16 residues. For the CDR3, the DNA is TGTGCCAGCAGCTTAAGGCTAGCGGGTTTTTACAATGAGCAGTTCTTC. Encoded protein: CASSLRLAGFYNEQFF.

The DNA for the CDR3 is TGTGCCAGCAGTTTCTTGTGGACAGGGGAGCGAGAGCAGTACTTC. This encodes CASSFLWTGEREQYF. This chain uses TRBV27 with TRBJ2-7; 9 bases align to TRBD1. V was clipped by 3 bases and J by 7 bases; unmatched bases: 10. The germline V gene encodes CDR1 MNHEY and CDR2 SMNVEV (reference sequence). The CDR3 length is 15 residues.

The V and J genes are TRBV27 and TRBJ1-2, with TRBD1 identical over 8 bases. Per the germline V gene, CDR1 is MNHEY and CDR2 is SMNVEV (reference sequence). CDR3 length: 13 amino acids. Trimming at V came to 7 bases and at J to 7 bases, leaving 8 bases not matched to a gene. Here the CDR3 DNA reads TGTGCCAGCACGGACAGGGTGGATGGTGGCTACACCTTC. Its protein is CASTDRVDGGYTF.

The V and J genes are TRBV5-1 and TRBJ1-4; 7 nucleotides align to TRBD1. CDR1 is SGHRS, CDR2 YFSETQ, per germline. The CDR3 length is 16 residues. V shed 4 bases, J shed 5 bases, and the junction held 11 bases outside the gene matches. The CDR3 DNA sequence: TGCGCCAGCAGCCCCCAGCCCGGGACAGCGAATGAAAAACTGTTTTTT. Protein sequence: CASSPQPGTANEKLFF.

The V and J genes are TRBV28 and TRBJ2-1; the match to TRBD2 covers 7 bases. The CDR3 runs 15 residues. Per germline, CDR1 MDHEN and CDR2 SYDVKM. V shed 2 bases, J shed 6 bases, and the junction held 7 bases outside the gene matches. The CDR3 DNA sequence: TGTGCCAGCAGTTTAGGGAGGGCCTGGGGCAATGAGCAGTTCTTC. Translating gives CASSLGRAWGNEQFF.

V gene TRBV4-2 combines with J gene TRBJ2-1, with 12 bases that match TRBD2. After removal of 3 bases from V and 6 bases from J, the junction contained 6 bases not matched to a gene. The CDR3 consists of 16 residues. The germline V gene encodes CDR1 LGHNA and CDR2 YNFKEQ. The CDR3, as DNA: TGTGCCAGCAGCCACAGACTAGCGGGGGCCACCAATGAGCAGTTCTTC. Translating it yields CASSHRLAGATNEQFF.